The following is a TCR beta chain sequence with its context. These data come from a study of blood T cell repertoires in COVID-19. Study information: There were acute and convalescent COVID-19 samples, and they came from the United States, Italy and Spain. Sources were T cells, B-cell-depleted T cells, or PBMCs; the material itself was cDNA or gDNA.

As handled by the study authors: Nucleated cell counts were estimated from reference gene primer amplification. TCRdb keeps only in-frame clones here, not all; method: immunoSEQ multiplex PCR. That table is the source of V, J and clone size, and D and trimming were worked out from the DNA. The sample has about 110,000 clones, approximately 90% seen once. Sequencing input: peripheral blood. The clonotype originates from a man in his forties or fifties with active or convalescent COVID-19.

The chain's CDR3 is CASSLHYAGTYEQYF. As DNA, the CDR3 is TGTGCCAGCAGTTTACACTATGCGGGAACCTACGAGCAGTACTTC. This sequence joins TRBV27 and TRBJ2-7, with D perhaps TRBD2 (6 bases). Trimming cost V 2 bases and J 2 bases, with 13 bases left between them. The CDR3 covers 15 residues. Germline V CDR1 and CDR2: MNHEY, SMNVEV (reference sequence).